This TCR beta chain was documented in a study of cytomegalovirus exposure and HLA in healthy donors. Study results and caveats: One later analysis reportedly identified an Asian-associated ancestry cluster that showed fewer N-insertions than the approximately 710-donor mean. Previous analysis showed most TCR beta V segments were productive about 87% or about 30% of the time. Presence/absence analyses assumed roughly uniform sequencing depth across donors, which may not hold.

CDR3 length: 14 amino acids. The V gene end was trimmed by 6 bases and the J gene end by 5 bases; junction bases not matched to a gene: 6. Germline CDR1 MNHNY, CDR2 SVGAGI (reference sequence). Only a few counts were recorded for this clone. Its antigen is still unknown. PCR was performed using 60 Vbeta and 13 Jbeta primers. In the authors' workflow: Among the unique TCR beta chains that a later analysis counted, some 73 million in all, 10 million to 14 million were shared. The table came from immunoSEQ multiplex PCR; TCRdb's copy has only in-frame clones and leaves some out. The D gene and trimming were derived from the DNA, and the V and J assignments and clone size from that table. The table records fewer than 250,000 clones, roughly 86% of them present only once.

The TCR originated in a woman aged 18-35 years in good health and CMV-seronegative. The V call is TRBV6-6, the J call TRBJ1-1, with 10 nucleotides matching TRBD1. Sample: PBMCs. CDR3 in amino acids: CASRPTGGSTEAFF. The CDR3 DNA follows: TGTGCCAGCAGACCGACAGGGGGCTCGACTGAAGCTTTCTTT.